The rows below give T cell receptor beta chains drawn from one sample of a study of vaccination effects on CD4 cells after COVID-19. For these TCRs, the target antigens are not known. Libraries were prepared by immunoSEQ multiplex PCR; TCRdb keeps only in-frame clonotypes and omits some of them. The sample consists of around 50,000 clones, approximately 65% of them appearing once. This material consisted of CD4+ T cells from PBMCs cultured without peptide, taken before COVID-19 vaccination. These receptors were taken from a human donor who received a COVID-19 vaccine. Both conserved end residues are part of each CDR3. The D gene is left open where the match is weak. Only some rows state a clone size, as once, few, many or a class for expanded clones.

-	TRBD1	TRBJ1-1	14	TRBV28	CASSFGTVNTEAFF	TGTGCCAGCAGTTTTGGGACAGTGAACACTGAAGCTTTCTTT
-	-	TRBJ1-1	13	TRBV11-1	CASSLLGDTEAFF	TGTGCCAGCAGCTTATTGGGGGACACTGAAGCTTTCTTT
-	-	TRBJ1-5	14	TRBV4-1	CASSLGSSNQPQHF	TGCGCCAGCAGCCTAGGGAGCAGCAATCAGCCCCAGCATTTT
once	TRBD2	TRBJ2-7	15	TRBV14	CASSQGLAGGREQYF	TGTGCCAGCAGCCAAGGACTAGCGGGGGGGCGTGAGCAGTACTTC
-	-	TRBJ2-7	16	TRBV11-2	CASSLGGPQGSYEQYF	TGTGCCAGCAGCTTAGGGGGACCTCAAGGGTCCTACGAGCAGTACTTC
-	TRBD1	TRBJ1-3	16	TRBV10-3	CAISPTGGSSGNTIYF	TGTGCCATCAGTCCGACAGGGGGGAGCTCTGGAAACACCATATATTTT
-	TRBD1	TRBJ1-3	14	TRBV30	CAWSRTGGLNTIYF	TGTGCCTGGAGCCGGACAGGGGGCCTGAACACCATATATTTT
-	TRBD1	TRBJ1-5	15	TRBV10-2	CASSQTGYSNQPQHF	TGCGCCAGCAGTCAGACAGGGTATAGCAATCAGCCCCAGCATTTT
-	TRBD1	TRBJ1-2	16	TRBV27	CASSSTGTEFVYGYTF	TGTGCCAGCAGTTCGACCGGGACAGAATTCGTCTATGGCTACACCTTC
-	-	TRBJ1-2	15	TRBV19	CASSIEQSGIYGYTF	TGTGCCAGTAGTATAGAGCAATCTGGGATCTATGGCTACACCTTC
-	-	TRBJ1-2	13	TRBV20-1	CSASAGGQGGYTF	TGCAGTGCTAGTGCGGGGGGGCAGGGTGGCTACACCTTC
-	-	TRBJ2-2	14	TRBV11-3	CASSSHPGAGELFF	TGTGCCAGCAGCTCTCATCCCGGGGCCGGGGAGCTGTTTTTT
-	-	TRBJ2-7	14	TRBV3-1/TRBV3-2	CASSQGEVGYEQYF	TGTGCCAGCAGCCAAGGAGAGGTGGGGTACGAGCAGTACTTC
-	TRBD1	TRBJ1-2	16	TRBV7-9	CASRTGSRATNYGYTF	TGTGCCAGCAGGACAGGGAGTCGCGCGACTAACTATGGCTACACCTTC
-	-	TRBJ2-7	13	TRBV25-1	CASSEYWGDEQYF	TGTGCCAGCAGTGAATATTGGGGGGACGAGCAGTACTTC
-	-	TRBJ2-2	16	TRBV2	CASSERGGPNTGELFF	TGTGCCAGCAGTGAACGAGGAGGACCGAACACCGGGGAGCTGTTTTTT
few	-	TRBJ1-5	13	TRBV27	CATATAGTQPQHF	TGTGCCACCGCGACGGCGGGTACTCAGCCCCAGCATTTT
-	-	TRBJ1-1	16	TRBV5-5	CASSLGDGIMNTEAFF	TGTGCCAGCAGCTTGGGGGACGGTATCATGAACACTGAAGCTTTCTTT
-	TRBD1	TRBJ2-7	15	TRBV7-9	CASSPYRGPLHEQYF	TGTGCCAGCAGCCCCTACAGGGGCCCTTTGCACGAGCAGTACTTC
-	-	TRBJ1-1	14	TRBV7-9	CASSPAPPNTEAFF	TGTGCCAGCAGCCCCGCCCCCCCGAACACTGAAGCTTTCTTT
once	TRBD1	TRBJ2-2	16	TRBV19	CASSGRRLGQTGELFF	TGTGCCAGTAGTGGGCGACGTTTGGGACAGACCGGGGAGCTGTTTTTT
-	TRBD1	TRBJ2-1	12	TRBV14	CASSHTGGEQFF	TGTGCCAGCAGCCACACAGGGGGTGAGCAGTTCTTC
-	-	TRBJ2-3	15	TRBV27	CASSFGIARTYTQYF	TGTGCCAGCAGTTTTGGTATAGCGCGAACCTATACGCAGTATTTT
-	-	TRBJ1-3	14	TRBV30	CAWGGRAVGNTIYF	TGTGCCTGGGGTGGCAGGGCGGTCGGAAACACCATATATTTT
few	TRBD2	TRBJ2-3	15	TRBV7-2	CASSFAGGPRDTQYF	TGTGCCAGCAGCTTTGCGGGGGGGCCCAGAGATACGCAGTATTTT
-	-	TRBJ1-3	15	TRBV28	CASSPGLLSGNTIYF	TGTGCCAGCAGTCCGGGACTGCTCTCTGGAAACACCATATATTTT
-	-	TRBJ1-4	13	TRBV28	CASSSILVEKLFF	TGTGCCAGCAGTTCCATATTAGTGGAAAAACTGTTTTTT
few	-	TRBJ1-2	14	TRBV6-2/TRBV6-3	CASSYRGKNYGYTF	TGTGCCAGCAGTTACCGCGGGAAGAACTATGGCTACACCTTC
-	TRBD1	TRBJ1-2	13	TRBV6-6	CASSWGQGYGYTF	TGTGCCAGCAGTTGGGGACAGGGTTATGGCTACACCTTC
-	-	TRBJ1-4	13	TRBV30	CAWSVGRGEKLFF	TGTGCCTGGAGTGTAGGAAGAGGGGAAAAACTGTTTTTT
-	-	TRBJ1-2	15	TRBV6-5	CASSYSRQGNYGYTF	TGTGCCAGCAGTTACTCTAGGCAGGGGAACTATGGCTACACCTTC
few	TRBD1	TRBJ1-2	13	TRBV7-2	CASSEQGLVGYTF	TGTGCCAGCAGCGAACAGGGGCTAGTTGGCTACACCTTC
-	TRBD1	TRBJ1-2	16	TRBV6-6	CASSYSTGTGDSGYTF	TGTGCCAGCAGTTATTCGACCGGGACAGGGGATTCAGGCTACACCTTC
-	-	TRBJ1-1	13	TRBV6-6	CASSGQLNTEAFF	TGTGCCAGCAGCGGACAGTTGAACACTGAAGCTTTCTTT
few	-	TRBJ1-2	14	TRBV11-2	CASSPRRGGGGYTF	TGTGCCAGCTCCCCAAGACGGGGGGGCGGTGGCTACACCTTC
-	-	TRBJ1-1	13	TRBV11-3	CASSLVSGTEAFF	TGTGCCAGCAGCTTAGTGTCGGGGACTGAAGCTTTCTTT
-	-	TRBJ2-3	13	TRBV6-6	CASTELSTDTQYF	TGTGCCAGCACCGAACTTAGCACAGATACGCAGTATTTT
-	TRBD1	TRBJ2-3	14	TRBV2	CASMGTASTDTQYF	TGTGCCAGCATGGGGACAGCCAGCACAGATACGCAGTATTTT
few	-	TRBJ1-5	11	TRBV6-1	CASSEGQPQHF	TGTGCCAGCAGTGAGGGTCAGCCCCAGCATTTT
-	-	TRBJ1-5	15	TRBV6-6	CASSYTAYSNQPQHF	TGTGCCAGCAGTTACACGGCGTATAGCAATCAGCCCCAGCATTTT
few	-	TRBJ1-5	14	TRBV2	CASNEDSSNQPQHF	TGTGCCAGCAACGAGGACAGTAGCAATCAGCCCCAGCATTTT
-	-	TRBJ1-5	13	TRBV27	CASSSEWNQPQHF	TGTGCCAGCAGTTCAGAATGGAATCAGCCCCAGCATTTT
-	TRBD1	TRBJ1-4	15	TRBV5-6	CASSWTGDRDEKLFF	TGTGCCAGCAGCTGGACAGGTGATCGGGATGAAAAACTGTTTTTT
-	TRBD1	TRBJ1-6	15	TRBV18	CASSQGQGNNSPLHF	TGTGCCAGCTCACAGGGACAGGGGAACAATTCACCCCTCCACTTT
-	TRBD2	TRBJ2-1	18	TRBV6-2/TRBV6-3	CASSYEAGGPSSYNEQFF	TGTGCCAGCAGTTACGAAGCGGGAGGGCCTAGCTCCTACAATGAGCAGTTCTTC
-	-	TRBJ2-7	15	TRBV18	CASSVQARRDYEQYF	TGTGCCAGCTCAGTCCAGGCAAGAAGAGACTACGAGCAGTACTTC
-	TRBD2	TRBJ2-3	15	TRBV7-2	CASSLMLAGIDTQYF	TGTGCCAGCAGCTTAATGCTAGCGGGGATCGATACGCAGTATTTT
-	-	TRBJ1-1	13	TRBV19	CASSIKTDTEAFF	TGTGCCAGTAGTATCAAGACGGACACTGAAGCTTTCTTT
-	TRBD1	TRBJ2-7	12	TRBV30	CAWRTGGHEQYF	TGTGCCTGGAGGACAGGGGGCCACGAGCAGTACTTC
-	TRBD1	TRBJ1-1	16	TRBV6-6	CASSYSVPQGSSEAFF	TGTGCCAGCAGTTACTCGGTTCCACAGGGGTCTTCCGAAGCTTTCTTT
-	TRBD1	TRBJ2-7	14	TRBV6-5	CASSYQGTGWEQYF	TGTGCCAGCAGTTACCAAGGGACAGGGTGGGAGCAGTACTTC
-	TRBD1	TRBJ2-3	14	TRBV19	CATQDRGITDTQYF	TGTGCCACCCAGGACAGGGGGATCACAGATACGCAGTATTTT
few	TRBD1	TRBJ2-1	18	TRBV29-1	CSVEDGLRGQGFYNEQFF	TGCAGCGTTGAAGATGGGCTCAGGGGACAGGGATTCTACAATGAGCAGTTCTTC
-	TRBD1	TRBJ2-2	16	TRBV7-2	CASSLLTGVNTGELFF	TGTGCCAGCAGCCTCTTGACAGGGGTGAACACCGGGGAGCTGTTTTTT
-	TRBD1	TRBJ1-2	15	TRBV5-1	CASSSPPQGASGYTF	TGCGCCAGCAGCTCACCTCCGCAGGGGGCCTCCGGCTACACCTTC